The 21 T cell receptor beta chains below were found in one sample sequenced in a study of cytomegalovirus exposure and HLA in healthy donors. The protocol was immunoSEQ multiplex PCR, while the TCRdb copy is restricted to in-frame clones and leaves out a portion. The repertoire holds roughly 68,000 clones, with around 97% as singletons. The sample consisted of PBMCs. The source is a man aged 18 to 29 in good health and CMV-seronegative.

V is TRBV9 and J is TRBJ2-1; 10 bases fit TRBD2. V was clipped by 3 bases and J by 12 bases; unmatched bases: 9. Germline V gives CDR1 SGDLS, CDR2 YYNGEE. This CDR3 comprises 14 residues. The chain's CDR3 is CASSGTSGRAAQFF. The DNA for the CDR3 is TGTGCCAGCAGCGGAACAAGCGGGAGGGCCGCGCAGTTCTTC.

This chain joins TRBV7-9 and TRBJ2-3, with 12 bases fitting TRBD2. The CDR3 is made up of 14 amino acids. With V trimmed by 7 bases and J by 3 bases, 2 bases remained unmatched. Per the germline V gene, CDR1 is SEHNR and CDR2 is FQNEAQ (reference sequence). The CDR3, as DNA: TGTGCCAGCACCACTAGCGGGAGGACAGATACGCAGTATTTT. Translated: CASTTSGRTDTQYF. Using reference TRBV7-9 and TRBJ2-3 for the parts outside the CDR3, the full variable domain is DTGVSQNPRHKITKRGQNVTFRCDPISEHNRLYWYRQTLGQGPEFLTYFQNEAQLEKSRLLSDRFSAERPKGSFSTLEIQRTEQGDSAMYLCASTTSGRTDTQYFGPGTRLTVL.

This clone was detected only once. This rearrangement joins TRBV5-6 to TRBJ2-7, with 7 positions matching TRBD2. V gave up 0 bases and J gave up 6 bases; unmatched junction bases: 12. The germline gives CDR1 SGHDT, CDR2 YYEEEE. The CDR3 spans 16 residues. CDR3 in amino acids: CASSLEGGRRFTEQYF. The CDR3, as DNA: TGTGCCAGCAGCTTGGAGGGCGGGAGAAGGTTTACCGAGCAGTACTTC.

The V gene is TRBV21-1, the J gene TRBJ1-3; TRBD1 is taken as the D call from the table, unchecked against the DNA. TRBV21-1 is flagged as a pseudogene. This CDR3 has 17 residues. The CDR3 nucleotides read TGTGCCAGCAGCAAAGTTTGGGGACAGGGATACGGAAACACCATATATTTT. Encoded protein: CASSKVWGQGYGNTIYF.

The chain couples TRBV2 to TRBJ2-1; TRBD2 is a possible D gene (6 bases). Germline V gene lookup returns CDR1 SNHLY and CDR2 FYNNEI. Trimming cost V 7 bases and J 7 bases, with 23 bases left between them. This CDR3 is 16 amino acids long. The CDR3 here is CASNLARIYSGNEQFF. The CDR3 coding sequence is TGTGCCAGCAACCTGGCTAGGATTTACAGCGGGAATGAGCAGTTCTTC.

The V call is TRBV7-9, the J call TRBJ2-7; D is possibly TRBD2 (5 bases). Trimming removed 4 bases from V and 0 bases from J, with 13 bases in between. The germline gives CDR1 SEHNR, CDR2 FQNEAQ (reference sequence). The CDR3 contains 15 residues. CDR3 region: CASSSTAVRSYEQYF. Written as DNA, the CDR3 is TGTGCCAGCAGCTCAACAGCGGTCCGCTCCTACGAGCAGTACTTC.

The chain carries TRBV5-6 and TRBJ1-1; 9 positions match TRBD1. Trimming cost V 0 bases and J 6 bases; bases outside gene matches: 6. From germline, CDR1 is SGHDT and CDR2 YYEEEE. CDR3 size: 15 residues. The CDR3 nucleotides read TGTGCCAGCAGCTTGGGGACAGGGGCGGATGCTGAAGCTTTCTTT. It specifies CASSLGTGADAEAFF.

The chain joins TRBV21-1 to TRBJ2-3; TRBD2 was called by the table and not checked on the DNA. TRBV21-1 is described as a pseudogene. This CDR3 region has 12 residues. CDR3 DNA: TGTGCCAGAAAGCTAGAACCAGATACGCAGTATTTT. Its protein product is CARKLEPDTQYF.

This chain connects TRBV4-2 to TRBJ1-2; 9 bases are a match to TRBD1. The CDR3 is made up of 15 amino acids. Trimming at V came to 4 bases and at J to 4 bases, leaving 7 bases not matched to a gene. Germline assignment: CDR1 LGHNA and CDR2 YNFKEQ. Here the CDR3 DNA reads TGTGCCAGCAGCCTTACGGGACAGGGTAGCTATGGCTACACCTTC. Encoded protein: CASSLTGQGSYGYTF.

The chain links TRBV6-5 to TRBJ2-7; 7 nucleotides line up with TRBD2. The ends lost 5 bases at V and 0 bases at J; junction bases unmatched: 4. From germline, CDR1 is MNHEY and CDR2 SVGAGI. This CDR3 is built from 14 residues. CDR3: CASSRGGSSYEQYF. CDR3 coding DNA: TGTGCCAGCAGTAGAGGCGGGAGCTCCTACGAGCAGTACTTC.

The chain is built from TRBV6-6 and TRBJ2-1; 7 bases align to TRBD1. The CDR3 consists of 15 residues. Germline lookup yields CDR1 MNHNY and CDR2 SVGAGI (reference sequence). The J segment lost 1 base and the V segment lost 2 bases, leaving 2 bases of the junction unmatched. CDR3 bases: TGTGCCAGCAGTTACGAGACAGGGTCCTACAATGAGCAGTTCTTC. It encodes CASSYETGSYNEQFF.

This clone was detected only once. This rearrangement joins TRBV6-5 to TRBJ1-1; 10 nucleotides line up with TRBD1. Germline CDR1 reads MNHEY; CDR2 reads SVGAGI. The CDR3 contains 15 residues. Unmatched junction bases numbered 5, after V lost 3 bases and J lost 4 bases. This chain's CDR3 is CASSYGGQGSTEAFF. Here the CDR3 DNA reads TGTGCCAGCAGTTATGGGGGACAGGGGAGCACTGAAGCTTTCTTT.

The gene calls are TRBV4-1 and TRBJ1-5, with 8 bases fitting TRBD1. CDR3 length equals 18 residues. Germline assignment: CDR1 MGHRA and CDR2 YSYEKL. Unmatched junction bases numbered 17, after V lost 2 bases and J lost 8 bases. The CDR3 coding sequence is TGCGCCAGCAGCCAACGTATTCGAACAGGGGGGGTTCGGGAGCCCCAGCATTTT. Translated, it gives CASSQRIRTGGVREPQHF.

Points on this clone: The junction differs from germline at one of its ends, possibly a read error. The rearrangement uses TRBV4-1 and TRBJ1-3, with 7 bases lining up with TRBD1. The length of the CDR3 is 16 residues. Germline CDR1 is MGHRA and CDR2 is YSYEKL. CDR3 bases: TGCGCCAGCAGCCGACGTCCGGCCTCAGGGGGAAGCACCATATATTTT. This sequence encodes CASSRRPASGGSTIYF.

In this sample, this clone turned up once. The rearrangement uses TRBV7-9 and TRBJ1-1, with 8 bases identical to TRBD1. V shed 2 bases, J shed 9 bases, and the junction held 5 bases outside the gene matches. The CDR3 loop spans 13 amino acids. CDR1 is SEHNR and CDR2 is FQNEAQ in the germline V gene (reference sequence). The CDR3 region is CASSLQGAEKAFF. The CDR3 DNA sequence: TGTGCCAGCAGCTTACAGGGGGCCGAGAAAGCTTTCTTT.

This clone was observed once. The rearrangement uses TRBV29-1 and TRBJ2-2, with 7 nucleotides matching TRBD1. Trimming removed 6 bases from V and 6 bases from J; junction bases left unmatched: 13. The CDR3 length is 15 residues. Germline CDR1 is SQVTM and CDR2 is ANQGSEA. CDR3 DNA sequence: TGCAGCGTCACCGGGGACAGCCACCCGGCCGGGGAGCTGTTTTTT. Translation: CSVTGDSHPAGELFF.

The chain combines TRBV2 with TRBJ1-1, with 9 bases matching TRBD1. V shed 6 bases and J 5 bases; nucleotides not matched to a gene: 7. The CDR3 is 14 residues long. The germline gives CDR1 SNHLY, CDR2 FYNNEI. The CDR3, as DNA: TGTGCCAGCAGATCGACAGGGGGTTTAACTGAAGCTTTCTTT. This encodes CASRSTGGLTEAFF.

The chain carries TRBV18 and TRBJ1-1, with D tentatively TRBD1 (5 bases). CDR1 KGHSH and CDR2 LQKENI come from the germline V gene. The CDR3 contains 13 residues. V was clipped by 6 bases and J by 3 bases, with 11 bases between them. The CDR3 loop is CASSGTLDTEAFF. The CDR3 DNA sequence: TGTGCCAGCTCCGGGACTCTGGACACTGAAGCTTTCTTT.

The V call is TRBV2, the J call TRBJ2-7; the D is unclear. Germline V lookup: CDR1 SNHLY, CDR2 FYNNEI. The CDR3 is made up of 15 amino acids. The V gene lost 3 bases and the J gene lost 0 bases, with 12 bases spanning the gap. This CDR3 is CASSERGTSSYEQYF. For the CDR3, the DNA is TGTGCCAGCAGTGAGAGAGGTACCAGCTCCTACGAGCAGTACTTC. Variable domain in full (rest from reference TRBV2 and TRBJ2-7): EPEVTQTPSHQVTQMGQEVILRCVPISNHLYFYWYRQILGQKVEFLVSFYNNEISEKSEIFDDQFSVERPDGSNFTLKIRSTKLEDSAMYFCASSERGTSSYEQYFGPGTRLTVT.

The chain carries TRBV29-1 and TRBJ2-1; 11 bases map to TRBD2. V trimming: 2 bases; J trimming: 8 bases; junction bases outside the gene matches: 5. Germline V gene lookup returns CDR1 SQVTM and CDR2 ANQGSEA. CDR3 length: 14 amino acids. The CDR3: CSVERLAGGYEQFF. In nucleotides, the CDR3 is TGCAGCGTTGAAAGGTTAGCGGGAGGGTATGAGCAGTTCTTC.

In DNA, the CDR3 is TGTGCCAGTAGTCCTAGACAGGGTTTAGAGGAAAAACTGTTTTTT. Protein product: CASSPRQGLEEKLFF. The gene calls are TRBV19 and TRBJ1-4; TRBD1 matches 7 bases. CDR1 LNHDA and CDR2 SQIVND come from the germline V gene (reference sequence). The CDR3 length is 15 residues. The V gene end was trimmed by 5 bases and the J gene end by 8 bases; junction bases not matched to a gene: 11.